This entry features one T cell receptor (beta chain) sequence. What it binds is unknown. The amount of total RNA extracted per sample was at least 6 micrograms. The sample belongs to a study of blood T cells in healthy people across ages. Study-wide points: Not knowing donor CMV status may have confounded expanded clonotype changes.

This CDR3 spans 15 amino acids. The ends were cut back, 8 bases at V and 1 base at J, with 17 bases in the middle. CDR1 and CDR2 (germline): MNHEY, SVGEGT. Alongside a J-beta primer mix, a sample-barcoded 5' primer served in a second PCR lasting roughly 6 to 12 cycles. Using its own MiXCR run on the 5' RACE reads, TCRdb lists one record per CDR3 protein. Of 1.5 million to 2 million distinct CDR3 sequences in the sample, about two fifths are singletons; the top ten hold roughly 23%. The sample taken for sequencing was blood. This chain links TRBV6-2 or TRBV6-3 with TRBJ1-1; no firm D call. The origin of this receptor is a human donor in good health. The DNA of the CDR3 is TGTGCCAGCGGAGGGCCATACCCAAAGAACACTGAAGCTTTCTTT. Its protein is CASGGPYPKNTEAFF.